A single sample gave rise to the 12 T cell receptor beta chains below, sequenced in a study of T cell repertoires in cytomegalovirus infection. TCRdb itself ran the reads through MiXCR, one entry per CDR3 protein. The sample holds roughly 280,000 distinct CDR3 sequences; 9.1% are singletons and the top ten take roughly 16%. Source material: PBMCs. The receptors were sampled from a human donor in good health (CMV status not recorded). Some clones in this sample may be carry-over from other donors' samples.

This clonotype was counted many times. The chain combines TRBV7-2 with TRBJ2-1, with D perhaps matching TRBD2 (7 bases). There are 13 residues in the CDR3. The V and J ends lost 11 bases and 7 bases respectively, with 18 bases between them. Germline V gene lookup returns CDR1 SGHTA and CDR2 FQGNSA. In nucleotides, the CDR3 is TGTGCCGCAACCTCCAGGGGAGGGAATGAGCAGTTCTTC. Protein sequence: CAATSRGGNEQFF.

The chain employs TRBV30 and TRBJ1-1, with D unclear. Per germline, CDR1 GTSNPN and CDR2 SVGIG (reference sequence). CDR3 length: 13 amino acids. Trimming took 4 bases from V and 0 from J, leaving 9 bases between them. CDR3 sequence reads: CAWMRTLNTEAFF. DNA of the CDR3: TGTGCCTGGATGAGAACATTGAACACTGAAGCTTTCTTT.

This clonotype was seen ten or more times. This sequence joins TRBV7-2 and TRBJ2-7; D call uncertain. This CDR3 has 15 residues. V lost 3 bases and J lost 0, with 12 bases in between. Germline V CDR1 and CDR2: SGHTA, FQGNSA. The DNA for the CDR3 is TGTGCCAGCAGCTTCGAGGTCTTAAGCTCCTACGAGCAGTACTTC. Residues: CASSFEVLSSYEQYF.

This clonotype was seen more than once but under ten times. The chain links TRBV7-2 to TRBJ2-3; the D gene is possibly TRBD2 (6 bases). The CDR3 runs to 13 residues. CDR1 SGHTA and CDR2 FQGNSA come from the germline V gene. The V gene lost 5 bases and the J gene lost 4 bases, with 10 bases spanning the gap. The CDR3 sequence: CASSRGGSDTQYF. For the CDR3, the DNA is TGTGCCAGCAGCAGGGGAGGCTCAGATACGCAGTATTTT.

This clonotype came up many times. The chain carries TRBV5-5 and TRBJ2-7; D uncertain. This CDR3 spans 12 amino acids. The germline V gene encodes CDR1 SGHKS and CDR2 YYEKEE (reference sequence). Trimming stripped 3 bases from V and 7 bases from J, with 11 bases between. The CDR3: CASSYPWREQYF. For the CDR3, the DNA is TGTGCCAGCAGCTACCCTTGGCGAGAGCAGTACTTC.

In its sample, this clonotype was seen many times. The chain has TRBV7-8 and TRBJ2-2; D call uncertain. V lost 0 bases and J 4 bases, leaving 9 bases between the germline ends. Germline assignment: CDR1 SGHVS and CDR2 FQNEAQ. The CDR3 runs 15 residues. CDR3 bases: TGTGCCAGCAGCTTAGCGACGGCGCGCACCGGGGAGCTGTTTTTT. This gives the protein CASSLATARTGELFF.

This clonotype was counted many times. The CDR3, as DNA: TGTGCTAGTGGTTTGGGACTAGCGGGGGCCTACGAGCAGTACTTC. Its translation: CASGLGLAGAYEQYF. The chain links TRBV12-5 to TRBJ2-7, with 12 positions matching TRBD2. This CDR3 spans 15 amino acids. Germline CDR1 and CDR2: LGHNT and FRNRAP. The ends lost 1 base at V and 2 bases at J; junction bases unmatched: 0.

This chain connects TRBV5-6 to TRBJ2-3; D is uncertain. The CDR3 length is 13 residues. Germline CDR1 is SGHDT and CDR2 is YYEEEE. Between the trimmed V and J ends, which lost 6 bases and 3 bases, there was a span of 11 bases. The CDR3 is CASTPPLTDTQYF. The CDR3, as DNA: TGTGCCAGCACCCCACCTCTGACAGATACGCAGTATTTT.

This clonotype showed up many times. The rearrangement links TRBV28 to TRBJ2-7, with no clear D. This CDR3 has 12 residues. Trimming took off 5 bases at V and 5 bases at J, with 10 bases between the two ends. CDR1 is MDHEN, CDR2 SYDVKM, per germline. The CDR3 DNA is TGTGCCAGCAGTGAGAATAATGACGAGCAGTACTTC. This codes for CASSENNDEQYF.

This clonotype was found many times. Written as DNA, the CDR3 is TGCGCCAGCAGCTCACCCGCCGACGGGGGGCACCGTCGGGACGGGGAGCTGTTTTTT. It is translated as CASSSPADGGHRRDGELFF. This chain links TRBV5-1 with TRBJ2-2, with D possibly matching TRBD2 (7 bases). This CDR3 comprises 19 residues. Trimming cost V 3 bases and J 7 bases, with 28 bases left between them. The germline CDR1 and CDR2 sequences are SGHRS and YFSETQ.

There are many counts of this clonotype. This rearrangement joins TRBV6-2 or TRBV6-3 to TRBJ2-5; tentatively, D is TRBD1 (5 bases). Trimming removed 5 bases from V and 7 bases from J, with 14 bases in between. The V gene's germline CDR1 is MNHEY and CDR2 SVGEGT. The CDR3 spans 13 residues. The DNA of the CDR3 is TGTGCCAGCAGTGCGACAGATACGTGGACCCAGTACTTC. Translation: CASSATDTWTQYF.

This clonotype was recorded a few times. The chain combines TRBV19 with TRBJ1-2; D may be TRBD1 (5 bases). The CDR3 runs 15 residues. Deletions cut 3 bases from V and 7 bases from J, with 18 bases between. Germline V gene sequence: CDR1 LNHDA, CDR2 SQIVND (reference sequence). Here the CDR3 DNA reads TGTGCCAGTAGTATTCTGGACACCCTAGGAGTTGGCTACACCTTC. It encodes CASSILDTLGVGYTF.